Reported below is one T cell receptor beta chain. A junction boundary mismatches the germline segment, possibly from a read error. The CDR3 runs to 14 residues. Germline loops: CDR1 MDHEN, CDR2 SYDVKM. The data originate from a study of breast tumors, draining lymph nodes, adjacent tissues. A single record per CDR3 protein comes from TCRdb applying MiXCR to the multiplex PCR reads. Of fewer than 15,000 distinct CDR3 sequences detected, less than 70% appear once; the ten largest clones hold over 30%. The clonotype originates from a female donor with breast cancer. Some clones in this sample may be carry-over from other donors' samples. This chain connects TRBV28 to TRBJ2-7; 10 nucleotides align to TRBD1. The sample comprised tumor-adjacent breast tissue. The CDR3 DNA follows: TGTCCCAGCAGTTTATGGGACAGGGGTTACGAGCAGTACTTC. Translated, it gives CPSSLWDRGYEQYF.